These T cell receptor beta chains were read from a single sample in a study of blood T cells in healthy people across ages. Using its own MiXCR run on the 5' RACE reads, TCRdb lists one record per CDR3 protein. The table lists 650,000 to 1,000,000 distinct CDR3 sequences, around 36% of them singletons. Sequenced sample: blood. The receptors originated from a young man in good health. Both conserved end residues are part of each CDR3. The order of the fields is CDR3 length, V gene, J gene, clone size, CDR3 protein. Not every row has a clone size; where given, it reads once, few, many or a size class.

CDR3 length: 13
V gene: TRBV7-2
J gene: TRBJ2-3
clone size: many
CDR3 protein: CASKYYGTDTQYF

CDR3 length: 16
V gene: TRBV7-2
J gene: TRBJ1-2
clone size: few
CDR3 protein: CASSPLPSDRDYGYTF

CDR3 length: 14
V gene: TRBV27
J gene: TRBJ1-1
clone size: few
CDR3 protein: CASSWRGVGTEAFF

CDR3 length: 20
V gene: TRBV27
J gene: TRBJ2-3
clone size: NA
CDR3 protein: CASSFYSGLPIVPSTDTQYF

CDR3 length: 14
V gene: TRBV6-6
J gene: TRBJ2-3
clone size: few
CDR3 protein: CASSPTGGVFLEYF

CDR3 length: 14
V gene: TRBV20-1
J gene: TRBJ2-1
clone size: NA
CDR3 protein: CSAPRTGVVNEQFF

CDR3 length: 14
V gene: TRBV7-9
J gene: TRBJ2-5
clone size: NA
CDR3 protein: CASTGGQGRETQYF

CDR3 length: 13
V gene: TRBV5-6
J gene: TRBJ2-1
clone size: NA
CDR3 protein: CASSGGLADEQFF

CDR3 length: 19
V gene: TRBV28
J gene: TRBJ1-2
clone size: NA
CDR3 protein: CASSPYSPQTRGSYYGYTF

CDR3 length: 16
V gene: TRBV5-1
J gene: TRBJ1-1
clone size: NA
CDR3 protein: CASGFASGGPNTEAFF

CDR3 length: 15
V gene: TRBV7-2
J gene: TRBJ1-1
clone size: NA
CDR3 protein: CASSLQGSANTEAFF

CDR3 length: 15
V gene: TRBV11-2
J gene: TRBJ1-1
clone size: few
CDR3 protein: CASSLARGPDTEAFF

CDR3 length: 13
V gene: TRBV5-1
J gene: TRBJ1-2
clone size: NA
CDR3 protein: CASSVRTGDGYTF

CDR3 length: 14
V gene: TRBV4-3
J gene: TRBJ2-1
clone size: NA
CDR3 protein: CASSPAGQSNEQVF

CDR3 length: 18
V gene: TRBV4-3
J gene: TRBJ2-1
clone size: many
CDR3 protein: CASSQEGWGQGEYNEQFF

CDR3 length: 16
V gene: TRBV7-2
J gene: TRBJ2-5
clone size: few
CDR3 protein: CASSEGTGTYQETQYF

CDR3 length: 13
V gene: TRBV5-1
J gene: TRBJ2-2
clone size: NA
CDR3 protein: CASCVYGTGELFF

CDR3 length: 14
V gene: TRBV4-1
J gene: TRBJ1-2
clone size: few
CDR3 protein: CASSQDSGGNGYTF

CDR3 length: 14
V gene: TRBV19
J gene: TRBJ1-5
clone size: NA
CDR3 protein: CASSIGLGTQPQHF

CDR3 length: 17
V gene: TRBV4-2
J gene: TRBJ2-7
clone size: NA
CDR3 protein: CASSQQKTGGLDNEQYF

CDR3 length: 14
V gene: TRBV4-1
J gene: TRBJ2-7
clone size: NA
CDR3 protein: CASSQPRTERKQYF

CDR3 length: 17
V gene: TRBV7-2
J gene: TRBJ2-1
clone size: NA
CDR3 protein: CASSLVVKASGGVEQFF

CDR3 length: 14
V gene: TRBV7-9
J gene: TRBJ1-2
clone size: NA
CDR3 protein: CASSPRRGNYGYTF

CDR3 length: 16
V gene: TRBV18
J gene: TRBJ2-1
clone size: few
CDR3 protein: CASSPRERGGVNEQFF

CDR3 length: 14
V gene: TRBV4-2
J gene: TRBJ2-1
clone size: few
CDR3 protein: CASSRGVSYNEQFF

CDR3 length: 13
V gene: TRBV27
J gene: TRBJ2-7
clone size: NA
CDR3 protein: CASSYQGSKEQYF

CDR3 length: 15
V gene: TRBV27
J gene: TRBJ2-7
clone size: few
CDR3 protein: CVSHEFGAGADEQYF

CDR3 length: 11
V gene: TRBV29-1
J gene: TRBJ2-1
clone size: few
CDR3 protein: CSVRIYNEQFF

CDR3 length: 13
V gene: TRBV11-2
J gene: TRBJ2-7
clone size: few
CDR3 protein: CASSLASNYEQYF

CDR3 length: 13
V gene: TRBV19
J gene: TRBJ1-1
clone size: few
CDR3 protein: CASRRSSNTEAFF

CDR3 length: 14
V gene: TRBV7-2
J gene: TRBJ2-5
clone size: few
CDR3 protein: CASSLQGSEGTQYF

CDR3 length: 15
V gene: TRBV18
J gene: TRBJ2-3
clone size: few
CDR3 protein: CASSRTGGDTDTQYF

CDR3 length: 14
V gene: TRBV28
J gene: TRBJ2-2
clone size: few
CDR3 protein: CAGGHPANTGELFF

CDR3 length: 14
V gene: TRBV2
J gene: TRBJ1-2
clone size: NA
CDR3 protein: CASSDTGGLYGYNF

CDR3 length: 15
V gene: TRBV4-1
J gene: TRBJ1-5
clone size: NA
CDR3 protein: CASSQDWTGGQPQHF

CDR3 length: 16
V gene: TRBV13
J gene: TRBJ2-1
clone size: NA
CDR3 protein: CASSPHYGRPDNEQFF

CDR3 length: 13
V gene: TRBV12-3/TRBV12-4
J gene: TRBJ1-2
clone size: few
CDR3 protein: CASSVGQGNGYTF

CDR3 length: 13
V gene: TRBV20-1
J gene: TRBJ1-3
clone size: NA
CDR3 protein: CSARGSSGNTIYF

CDR3 length: 18
V gene: TRBV15
J gene: TRBJ2-1
clone size: few
CDR3 protein: CATSRDARRTSGYNEQFF

CDR3 length: 11
V gene: TRBV20-1
J gene: NA
clone size: NA
CDR3 protein: CSARPYNEQYF

CDR3 length: 14
V gene: TRBV24-1
J gene: TRBJ2-3
clone size: NA
CDR3 protein: CAASDSGVWDTQYF

CDR3 length: 14
V gene: TRBV12-3/TRBV12-4
J gene: TRBJ1-5
clone size: few
CDR3 protein: CASSFGPSNQPQHF

CDR3 length: 17
V gene: TRBV18
J gene: TRBJ2-4
clone size: many
CDR3 protein: CASSPPRSGMSKNIQYF

CDR3 length: 12
V gene: TRBV9
J gene: TRBJ1-2
clone size: many
CDR3 protein: CASSGRDYGYTF

CDR3 length: 15
V gene: TRBV5-1
J gene: TRBJ1-2
clone size: NA
CDR3 protein: CASSLVGGANYGYTF

CDR3 length: 15
V gene: TRBV12-3/TRBV12-4
J gene: TRBJ2-5
clone size: many
CDR3 protein: CASSSLIPPQETQYF

CDR3 length: 12
V gene: TRBV5-1
J gene: TRBJ2-3
clone size: many
CDR3 protein: CASSLVLDTQYF

CDR3 length: 12
V gene: TRBV14
J gene: TRBJ2-7
clone size: few
CDR3 protein: CASSHLIYEQYF

CDR3 length: 16
V gene: TRBV5-1
J gene: TRBJ2-5
clone size: few
CDR3 protein: CASSLLSGGYYNEQYF

CDR3 length: 15
V gene: TRBV10-3
J gene: TRBJ2-7
clone size: few
CDR3 protein: CAISESPSGDNEQYF

CDR3 length: 16
V gene: TRBV13
J gene: TRBJ2-1
clone size: few
CDR3 protein: CASSSGAGDAYNEQFF

CDR3 length: 13
V gene: TRBV20-1
J gene: TRBJ1-1
clone size: NA
CDR3 protein: CSAGVNLNTEAFF

CDR3 length: 15
V gene: TRBV4-1
J gene: TRBJ2-1
clone size: many
CDR3 protein: CASSLRTSSYNEQFF